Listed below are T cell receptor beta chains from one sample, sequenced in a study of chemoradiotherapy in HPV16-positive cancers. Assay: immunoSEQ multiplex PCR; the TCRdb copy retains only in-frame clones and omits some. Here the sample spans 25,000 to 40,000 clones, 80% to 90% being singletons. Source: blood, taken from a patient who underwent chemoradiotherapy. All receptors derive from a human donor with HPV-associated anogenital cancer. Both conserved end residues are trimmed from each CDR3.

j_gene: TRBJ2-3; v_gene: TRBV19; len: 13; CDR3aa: ASRETGGGTDTQY
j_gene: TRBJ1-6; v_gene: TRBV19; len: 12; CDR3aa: ASSSGQLNSPLH
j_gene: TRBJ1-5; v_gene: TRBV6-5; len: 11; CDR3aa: ASSLDRNQPQH
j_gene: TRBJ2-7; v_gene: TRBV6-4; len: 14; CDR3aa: ASVGATSGRTYEQY
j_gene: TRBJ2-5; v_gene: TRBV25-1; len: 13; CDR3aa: ASSAHRGGQETQY
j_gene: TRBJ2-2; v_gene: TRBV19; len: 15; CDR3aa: ASSFYLSGGHNGELF
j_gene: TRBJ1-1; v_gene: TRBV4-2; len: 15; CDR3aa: ASSQDSGAGPRTEAF
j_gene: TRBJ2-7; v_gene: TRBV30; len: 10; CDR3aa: AWTRSLGEQY
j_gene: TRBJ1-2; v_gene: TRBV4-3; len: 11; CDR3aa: ASSPGPERGYT
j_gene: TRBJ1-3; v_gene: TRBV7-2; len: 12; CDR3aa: ASSPATFGNTIY
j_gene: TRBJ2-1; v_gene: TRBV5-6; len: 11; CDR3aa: ASSPRFGDEQF
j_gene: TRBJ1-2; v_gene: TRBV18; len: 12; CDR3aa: ASSPRQGDGGYT
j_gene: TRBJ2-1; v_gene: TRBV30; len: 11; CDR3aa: AWTVGPYNEQF
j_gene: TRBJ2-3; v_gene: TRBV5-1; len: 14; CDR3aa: ASSQTGTSGGNTQY
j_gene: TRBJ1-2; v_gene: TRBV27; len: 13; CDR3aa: ASSFSGHPNYGYT